The 22 T cell receptor beta chains in this list originate from one sample, sequenced in a study of blood T cells in healthy people across ages. Combining a sample-barcoded 5' primer with a J-beta primer mix, a second PCR ran for about 6 to 12 cycles. TCRdb redid the calling of the 5' RACE reads with MiXCR, one entry per CDR3 protein. The sample yields roughly 800,000 distinct CDR3 sequences, approximately 25% seen once. In addition, the sample was reused for a study of T cells of mothers and their children.

The sequenced material came from blood. The receptor source for this set is a boy aged 5-17 years in good health.

This clonotype was recorded only once. The gene calls are TRBV5-1 and TRBJ2-3, with D unclear. This CDR3 comprises 13 residues. With 4 bases removed from V and 5 bases from J, the gap between germline ends came to 11 bases. Germline CDR1 reads SGHRS; CDR2 reads YFSETQ. CDR3 nucleotide sequence: TGCGCCAGCAGCCTACTGACGGAAGATACGCAGTATTTT. Translating gives CASSLLTEDTQYF. The whole variable domain, remainder taken from reference TRBV5-1 and TRBJ2-3, is KAGVTQTPRYLIKTRGQQVTLSCSPISGHRSVSWYQQTPGQGLQFLFEYFSETQRNKGNFPGRFSGRQFSNSRSEMNVSTLELGDSALYLCASSLLTEDTQYFGPGTRLTVL.

This chain links TRBV27 with TRBJ2-3; D call uncertain. Germline V gives CDR1 MNHEY, CDR2 SMNVEV (reference sequence). The CDR3 is made up of 15 amino acids. V was cut by 5 bases and J by 6 bases, with 18 bases left in between. The CDR3 bases are TGTGCCAGCAGTCCGCGAGAACTGAGCCCCGATACGCAGTATTTT. Its protein is CASSPRELSPDTQYF.

The rearrangement links TRBV6-1 to TRBJ2-5, with TRBD2 matching over 9 bases. Per germline, CDR1 MNHNS and CDR2 SASEGT. The CDR3 spans 17 residues. With V trimmed by 5 bases and J by 5 bases, 15 bases remained unmatched. The DNA of the CDR3 is TGTGCCAGCAGTCCCTGGGTAGCGGGAGACAATGGGGAGACCCAGTACTTC. Translated, it gives CASSPWVAGDNGETQYF.

This clonotype showed up just a few times. This chain links TRBV10-3 with TRBJ1-2; TRBD1 aligns across 10 bases. Germline loops: CDR1 ENHRY, CDR2 SYGVKD. The CDR3 runs 15 residues. Trimming took 2 bases from V and 6 from J; bases not matched to a gene: 6. The CDR3 DNA reads TGTGCCATCAGTGAGATTGGGACAGGGGTTAATGGCTACACCTTC. Its translation is CAISEIGTGVNGYTF.

J is TRBJ2-3 and V is TRBV5-5, with D possibly being TRBD1 (5 bases). CDR3 length: 16 amino acids. Germline-derived CDR1 and CDR2 are SGHKS and YYEKEE (reference sequence). The ends were cut back, 4 bases at V and 3 bases at J, with 18 bases in the middle. Here the CDR3 DNA reads TGTGCCAGCAGCCTTGGGGCCCAGTTGCGAACAGATACGCAGTATTTT. Translated: CASSLGAQLRTDTQYF.

The genes are TRBV14 and TRBJ1-4; D gene unclear. The V and J ends lost 0 bases and 8 bases respectively, with 1 base between them. The CDR3 totals 11 residues. Germline CDR1 is SGHDN and CDR2 is FVKESK. CDR3 region: CASSQEEKLFF. The DNA of the CDR3 is TGTGCCAGCAGCCAAGAAGAAAAACTGTTTTTT.

This clonotype occurred a few times. This CDR3 is CSVPTGLANEQFF. The CDR3 region has the DNA TGCAGTGTCCCTACGGGACTAGCGAATGAGCAGTTCTTC. The chain recombines TRBV20-1 with TRBJ2-1; TRBD2 agrees at 10 bases. Trimming removed 7 bases from V and 7 bases from J; junction bases left unmatched: 7. Germline V gene lookup returns CDR1 DFQATT and CDR2 SNEGSKA (reference sequence). The CDR3 spans 13 residues.

This clonotype was seen a handful of times. The junction does not match germline at one end; this may be a read error. The CDR3 here is CASSLTSRSGVTGELLF. The CDR3, as DNA: TGCGCCAGCAGCTTGACCTCCAGAAGCGGGGTAACCGGGGAGCTGCTTTTT. The chain recombines TRBV5-1 with TRBJ2-2; 7 bases agree with TRBD2. The CDR3 spans 17 residues. In germline, CDR1 is SGHRS, CDR2 YFSETQ.

The rearrangement uses TRBV6-7 and TRBJ2-3; the D gene is possibly TRBD2 (6 bases). TRBV6-7 is known as an ORF, though its function is uncertain. V lost 9 bases and J lost 2, with 15 bases in between. The CDR3 runs to 14 residues. The CDR3 nucleotides are TGTGCCAGTCGACTGCGCGGGGACACAGATACGCAGTATTTT. This codes for CASRLRGDTDTQYF.

This chain connects TRBV7-2 to TRBJ2-1, with TRBD1 matching over 7 bases. The CDR3 contains 15 residues. CDR1 SGHTA and CDR2 FQGNSA come from the germline V gene. Trimming at V came to 3 bases and at J to 3 bases, leaving 5 bases not matched to a gene. CDR3 protein: CASSFRQGDYNEQFF. For the CDR3, the DNA is TGTGCCAGCAGCTTCAGACAGGGCGACTACAATGAGCAGTTCTTC.

The chain carries TRBV6-1 and TRBJ2-5; perhaps D is TRBD1 or TRBD2 (5 bases each). The germline CDR1 and CDR2 sequences are MNHNS and SASEGT. V was shortened by 6 bases and J by 2 bases, with 19 bases between the two germline ends. The CDR3 sequence is 16 residues long. DNA for the CDR3: TGTGCCAGCAGCGGGCAGGGAGCTGGGGTTCAAGAGACCCAGTACTTC. It specifies CASSGQGAGVQETQYF.

The chain is built from TRBV7-9 and TRBJ2-2, with 12 nucleotides matching TRBD2. CDR3 length: 16 residues. V was clipped by 5 bases and J by 5 bases; unmatched bases: 6. The germline V gene encodes CDR1 SEHNR and CDR2 FQNEAQ (reference sequence). In nucleotides, the CDR3 is TGTGCCAGCAGCGCGTCGACTAGCGGGAGTACCGGGGAGCTGTTTTTT. Translating it yields CASSASTSGSTGELFF.

Concerning this clonotype itself: One base away lies a much larger clone, so this may be a sequencing read error. The V and J genes are TRBV25-1 and TRBJ2-5, with D perhaps TRBD2 (5 bases). The J call may be incorrect, as the DNA end agrees better with TRBJ2-7. The CDR3 loop spans 14 amino acids. Looked up from germline, CDR1 is MGHDK and CDR2 is SYGVNS. The CDR3 DNA reads as TGTGCCGGCAGTAAGAGGGAGACGTTAAACGAGCAGTACTTC. Protein product: CAGSKRETLNEQYF.

The chain has TRBV28 and TRBJ1-1; 7 nucleotides align to TRBD1. The V and J ends lost 6 bases and 5 bases, in that order; junction bases with no gene match: 9. Per the germline V gene, CDR1 is MDHEN and CDR2 is SYDVKM. The CDR3 consists of 14 residues. The CDR3 protein is CASSRTGTGTEAFF. The CDR3 region has the DNA TGTGCCAGCAGCAGGACAGGAACGGGTACTGAAGCTTTCTTT.

This clonotype has a count of ten or more. The rearrangement joins TRBV7-2 to TRBJ2-6; D not certain. Trimming shortened V by 5 bases and J by 0 bases, and 8 bases separated the two germline ends. CDR1 and CDR2 from the germline V gene are SGHTA and FQGNSA. The CDR3 length is 15 residues. In DNA form, the CDR3 reads TGTGCCAGCAGCCCGGACGGCTCTGGGGCCAACGTCCTGACTTTC. Its translation: CASSPDGSGANVLTF.

Concerning this clonotype: At one boundary the junction diverges from the germline segment, which might be a read error. V and J are TRBV7-9 and TRBJ2-7; TRBD1 or TRBD2 may be the D gene (6 bases each). The CDR3 sequence is 13 residues long. Germline V CDR1 and CDR2: SEHNR, FQNEAQ (reference sequence). CDR3 loop: CASDRSGASPLHF. The CDR3 DNA is TGTGCCAGTGATCGGTCGGGGGCCTCCCCATTGCACTTC.

This clonotype was recorded many times. CDR3 loop: CASSFQSGVYEQYF. The CDR3, as DNA: TGTGCCAGCAGCTTTCAAAGCGGGGTCTACGAGCAGTACTTC. The rearrangement links TRBV7-2 to TRBJ2-7; 7 positions agree with TRBD2. The J segment lost 3 bases and the V segment lost 3 bases, leaving 5 bases of the junction unmatched. The CDR3 extends over 14 amino acids. Germline V gene data show CDR1 as SGHTA and CDR2 as FQGNSA.

The chain couples TRBV20-1 to TRBJ2-1, with TRBD2 matching 10 bases. J lost 4 bases, V lost 1 base, and 4 bases had no gene match. Germline CDR1 and CDR2: DFQATT and SNEGSKA (reference sequence). The CDR3 sequence is 15 residues long. For the CDR3, the DNA is TGCAGTGCTAGAGTGCTAGCGGGAGAGTACAATGAGCAGTTCTTC. Translation: CSARVLAGEYNEQFF.

There are a few counts of this clonotype. The chain is built from TRBV12-3 or TRBV12-4 and TRBJ2-5; D gene uncertain. The J call may be faulty, since TRBJ2-7 better matches the DNA end. The CDR3 spans 17 residues. Written as DNA, the CDR3 is TGTGCCAGCAGCTCCCATGCCCCCTGGCTCCCTGGCTACGAGCAGTACTTC. Protein product: CASSSHAPWLPGYEQYF.

Written as DNA, the CDR3 is TGCAGTGCTCGAAACCCCGAAGCGGGGTTCTCCTACGAGCAGTACTTC. This gives the protein CSARNPEAGFSYEQYF. The chain links TRBV20-1 to TRBJ2-7, with TRBD2 identical over 7 bases. CDR1 is DFQATT, CDR2 SNEGSKA, per germline (reference sequence). The J segment lost 0 bases and the V segment lost 5 bases, leaving 13 bases of the junction unmatched. This CDR3 has 16 amino acids.

The chain employs TRBV6-2 or TRBV6-3 and TRBJ2-7; 8 bases are shared with TRBD2. The ends lost 6 bases at V and 2 bases at J; junction bases unmatched: 9. CDR3 length: 15 amino acids. Germline V gives CDR1 MNHEY, CDR2 SVGEGT. The CDR3 sequence is CASRTPGLVAYEQYF. The CDR3 DNA is TGTGCCAGCAGAACGCCGGGACTAGTAGCCTACGAGCAGTACTTC.

The rearrangement joins TRBV12-3 or TRBV12-4 to TRBJ2-3; either TRBD1 or TRBD2 may fit D (5 bases each). Between the trimmed V and J ends, which lost 3 bases and 6 bases, there was a span of 10 bases. The CDR3 is made up of 13 amino acids. The DNA for the CDR3 is TGTGCCAGCAGTTTGGGGACGCGGGATACGCAGTATTTT. This encodes CASSLGTRDTQYF.